Below are 25 T cell receptor beta chains sequenced from a single sample in a study of post-analysis software for immune sequencing data (dated by TCRdb to about 2015). On the study overall, not on this receptor specifically: Patients showed significantly higher frequencies than controls for a handful of TRBV segments, among them TRBV5-6, TRBV5-1 and TRBV20-1.

These TCRs' antigens remain unknown. The library relied on PCR. Sequencing used an Illumina HiSeq 2500. Unique molecular identifiers were incorporated into TCR beta cDNA libraries to reduce PCR and sequencing biases. TCRdb took the public reads, trimmed them with fastp at Q25, ran MiXCR for clone calling and kept in-frame beta chains. Every CDR3 protein is listed once, alongside the most common genes and DNA of its rows. The sample table lists hundreds of thousands of distinct CDR3 sequences, about 32% of them with a count of one. The ten largest clonotypes hold more than 0.55% of the sample. Sequencing was performed on blood. These receptor sequences come from a girl aged 10-17 years with multiple sclerosis.

CDR3 sequence reads: CASSLSGSAQPQHF. The CDR3 nucleotides are TGTGCCAGCAGTTTAAGTGGATCGGCTCAGCCCCAGCATTTT. The J gene is TRBJ1-5, the V gene TRBV27, with D unclear. The germline gives CDR1 MNHEY, CDR2 SMNVEV (reference sequence). The CDR3 totals 14 residues. V was clipped by 2 bases and J by 6 bases, with 11 bases between them.

This clonotype has more than one count but fewer than ten. The chain combines TRBV5-1 with TRBJ2-7; D may be TRBD1 (5 bases). The germline V gene has CDR1 SGHRS and CDR2 YFSETQ. The CDR3 consists of 15 residues. Trimming pared 4 bases from V and 2 bases from J, leaving 16 bases between. In nucleotides, the CDR3 is TGCGCCAGCAGCCCGTTTGACAGATTCCCCTACGAGCAGTACTTC. Protein product: CASSPFDRFPYEQYF.

The sample holds many counts of this clonotype. The chain uses TRBV4-3 and TRBJ2-1; D not certain. Germline CDR1 and CDR2: LGHNA and YSLEER. The CDR3 runs 13 residues. The ends were cut back, 1 base at V and 8 bases at J, with 9 bases in the middle. CDR3 sequence reads: CASSQGSGDEQFF. DNA for the CDR3: TGCGCCAGCAGCCAAGGTTCCGGCGATGAGCAGTTCTTC.

This clonotype was observed a few times. This CDR3 is CASSQLPLADTQYF. The CDR3 nucleotides read TGTGCCAGCAGCCAACTCCCCTTAGCGGATACGCAGTATTTT. The chain carries TRBV7-2 and TRBJ2-3, with D perhaps TRBD2 (5 bases). V was pared by 5 bases and J by 6 bases, with 15 bases between. Looked up from germline, CDR1 is SGHTA and CDR2 is FQGNSA. This CDR3 is built from 14 residues.

The genes are TRBV28 and TRBJ1-1; D possibly corresponds to TRBD1 (6 bases). The germline V gene encodes CDR1 MDHEN and CDR2 SYDVKM. Trimming removed 6 bases at V and 0 bases at J, with 11 bases between. CDR3 length equals 14 residues. The CDR3 DNA is TGTGCCAGCAGGGTGGGACACCTGAACACTGAAGCTTTCTTT. It yields the protein CASRVGHLNTEAFF.

The chain couples TRBV27 to TRBJ1-5; D call uncertain. The CDR3 covers 16 residues. Per the germline V gene, CDR1 is MNHEY and CDR2 is SMNVEV (reference sequence). V was cut by 5 bases and J by 0 bases, with 14 bases left in between. The CDR3 protein is CASSPLVGGSNQPQHF. For the CDR3, the DNA is TGTGCCAGCAGTCCCCTGGTGGGTGGTAGCAATCAGCCCCAGCATTTT.

This clonotype has just a few counts. An end of the junction differs from the germline gene, which may be a read error. The chain uses TRBV29-1 and TRBJ2-6; TRBD2 matches at 11 bases. Germline-derived CDR1 and CDR2 are SQVTM and ANQGSEA. The CDR3 is made up of 15 amino acids. The CDR3 DNA sequence: TGCAGCGTTGAAAGTGCTAGCGGGAGGCCGGGCGTCCGGACTTTC. It specifies CSVESASGRPGVRTF.

This sequence joins TRBV7-9 and TRBJ2-3; D not certain. This CDR3 is 12 amino acids long. V lost 7 bases and J lost 5, with 10 bases in between. Germline V gene lookup returns CDR1 SEHNR and CDR2 FQNEAQ (reference sequence). CDR3 nucleotide sequence: TGTGCCAGCACCCCACTGGGAGATACGCAGTATTTT. Translated: CASTPLGDTQYF.

This chain connects TRBV28 to TRBJ2-7; TRBD1 might be the D (6 bases). V shed 2 bases and J shed 1 base, with 12 bases lying between them. This CDR3 spans 15 amino acids. CDR1 is MDHEN, CDR2 SYDVKM, per germline. Here the CDR3 DNA reads TGTGCCAGCAGTTTAGGGACACTCCTTTCCTACGAGCAGTACTTC. Translated, it gives CASSLGTLLSYEQYF.

The sample holds a few counts of this clonotype. The CDR3 reads CASSKQPPGQGALNTEAFF. The CDR3 coding sequence is TGCGCCAGCAGCAAACAGCCACCGGGACAGGGGGCCCTGAACACTGAAGCTTTCTTT. The J gene is TRBJ1-1, the V gene TRBV5-1; 12 bases agree with TRBD1. The CDR3 length is 19 residues. Trimming removed 4 bases from V and 0 bases from J; junction bases left unmatched: 13. Per the germline V gene, CDR1 is SGHRS and CDR2 is YFSETQ.

Ten or more counts support this clonotype. V gene TRBV9 combines with J gene TRBJ2-1; 12 nucleotides agree with TRBD2. The germline V gene has CDR1 SGDLS and CDR2 YYNGEE. This CDR3 contains 15 residues. Trimming at V came to 3 bases and at J to 5 bases, leaving 3 bases not matched to a gene. The chain's CDR3 is CASSALAGGDNEQFF. The CDR3 bases are TGTGCCAGCAGCGCTCTAGCGGGAGGGGACAATGAGCAGTTCTTC.

This clonotype came up many times. The chain combines TRBV29-1 with TRBJ2-5; tentatively, D is TRBD2 (5 bases). V lost 5 bases to trimming and J lost 3 bases, with 16 bases between them. Germline V lookup: CDR1 SQVTM, CDR2 ANQGSEA. CDR3 size: 14 residues. The CDR3 DNA sequence: TGCAGCGTTCTCCGGCCCGGGGTCGAAGAGACCCAGTACTTC. As protein: CSVLRPGVEETQYF. Looking up the rest from reference TRBV29-1 and TRBJ2-5 gives the full variable domain: SAVISQKPSRDICQRGTSLTIQCQVDSQVTMMFWYRQQPGQSLTLIATANQGSEATYESGFVIDKFPISRPNLTFSTLTVSNMSPEDSSIYLCSVLRPGVEETQYFGPGTRLLVL.

This clonotype was recorded many times. The chain has TRBV7-2 and TRBJ2-1; D possibly corresponds to TRBD1 (6 bases). V was shortened by 5 bases and J by 5 bases, with 10 bases between the two germline ends. Germline V gene data show CDR1 as SGHTA and CDR2 as FQGNSA. CDR3 length: 13 amino acids. This chain's CDR3 is CASSPGQNNEQFF. CDR3 bases: TGTGCCAGCAGCCCGGGACAAAACAATGAGCAGTTCTTC.

This chain joins TRBV11-2 and TRBJ1-4; 9 bases fit TRBD1. V lost 5 bases, J lost 7 bases, and 8 bases stayed unmatched. This CDR3 is built from 15 residues. The germline gives CDR1 SGHAT, CDR2 FQNNGV. The CDR3: CASSIQQGAGEKLFF. The CDR3 DNA sequence: TGTGCCAGCAGCATTCAACAGGGGGCCGGTGAAAAACTGTTTTTT.

The genes are TRBV2 and TRBJ2-1; TRBD1 matches at 12 bases. Per germline, CDR1 SNHLY and CDR2 FYNNEI. With V trimmed by 4 bases and J by 9 bases, 13 bases remained unmatched. The CDR3 extends over 17 amino acids. CDR3 bases: TGTGCCAGCAGTGCCAGATGGGACAGGGGGCGCGCGGGTGAGCAGTTCTTC. Protein sequence: CASSARWDRGRAGEQFF.

With respect to this clonotype: One junction end disagrees with the germline gene, perhaps due to a read error. CDR3 sequence: CASGSGTALSGANVRTF. DNA for the CDR3: TGCGCCAGCGGCTCCGGGACAGCCCTCTCTGGGGCCAACGTCCGGACTTTC. The chain has TRBV5-1 and TRBJ2-6; 7 nucleotides agree with TRBD1. In germline, CDR1 is SGHRS, CDR2 YFSETQ. The CDR3 contains 17 residues.

This chain connects TRBV12-3 or TRBV12-4 to TRBJ1-1; D not resolved. Deletions cut 6 bases from V and 4 bases from J, with 15 bases between. CDR3 length: 14 residues. Written as DNA, the CDR3 is TGTGCCAGCAGATCTAGATACGGAGCCACTGAAGCTTTCTTT. It is translated as CASRSRYGATEAFF.

This rearrangement joins TRBV9 to TRBJ1-4; D is uncertain. Germline V CDR1 and CDR2: SGDLS, YYNGEE. Trimming cost V 1 base and J 8 bases, with 12 bases left between them. CDR3 length: 14 residues. The CDR3 DNA is TGTGCCAGCAGCGTAACTGCCAGCCGAGAAAAACTGTTTTTT. It yields the protein CASSVTASREKLFF.

On this clonotype: Mismatch with germline at one junction end may stem from a read error. The chain has TRBV10-3 and TRBJ1-5, with TRBD1 as a possible D gene (5 bases). This CDR3 region has 15 residues. Per the germline V gene, CDR1 is ENHRY and CDR2 is SYGVKD. The CDR3 is CAIGERARANQPQHF. CDR3 in DNA: TGTGCCATCGGTGAGCGGGCCAGGGCAAATCAGCCCCAGCATTTT.

CDR3 nucleotide sequence: TGTGCCAGCAGGAGACAGGGTACGCGGTATGGCTACACCTTC. Its translation is CASRRQGTRYGYTF. V and J are TRBV2 and TRBJ1-2; TRBD1 agrees at 7 bases. CDR3 length: 14 residues. The V segment lost 6 bases and the J segment 5 bases; nucleotides outside the gene matches: 9. The germline V gene encodes CDR1 SNHLY and CDR2 FYNNEI.

The table lists this clonotype with a few counts. The chain recombines TRBV7-8 with TRBJ2-5, with 9 bases aligning to TRBD2. Trimming at V came to 2 bases and at J to 2 bases, leaving 6 bases not matched to a gene. Germline lookup yields CDR1 SGHVS and CDR2 FQNEAQ. The CDR3 runs 16 residues. The DNA of the CDR3 is TGTGCCAGCAGCTTAAGTCGACTAGCGGAACAAGAGACCCAGTACTTC. This gives the protein CASSLSRLAEQETQYF.

This chain joins TRBV5-1 and TRBJ1-2; 10 nucleotides agree with TRBD1. V gave up 1 base and J gave up 5 bases; unmatched junction bases: 5. Germline CDR1 and CDR2: SGHRS and YFSETQ. CDR3 length equals 15 residues. CDR3 loop: CASSLSTGGIYGYTF. The CDR3 coding sequence is TGCGCCAGCAGCTTGTCGACAGGGGGCATATATGGCTACACCTTC. Together with reference TRBV5-1 and TRBJ1-2, the CDR3 gives the full variable domain: KAGVTQTPRYLIKTRGQQVTLSCSPISGHRSVSWYQQTPGQGLQFLFEYFSETQRNKGNFPGRFSGRQFSNSRSEMNVSTLELGDSALYLCASSLSTGGIYGYTFGSGTRLTVV.

The chain couples TRBV5-1 to TRBJ2-3; 7 bases are shared with TRBD2. After removal of 4 bases from V and 2 bases from J, the junction contained 13 bases not matched to a gene. CDR1 is SGHRS and CDR2 is YFSETQ in the germline V gene. CDR3 length equals 17 residues. The CDR3: CASSTGTNLFVTDTQYF. CDR3 sequence (DNA): TGCGCCAGCAGCACCGGGACTAACCTTTTTGTCACAGATACGCAGTATTTT.

The sample holds one count of this clonotype. The chain joins TRBV10-3 to TRBJ2-7; 8 nucleotides align to TRBD1. The CDR3 totals 14 residues. V dropped 6 bases and J dropped 2; count of bases not matched to a gene: 6. The germline gives CDR1 ENHRY, CDR2 SYGVKD. This CDR3 reads CAISDRGRTYEQYF. CDR3 coding DNA: TGTGCCATCAGCGACAGGGGTCGTACCTACGAGCAGTACTTC.

The V and J genes are TRBV10-3 and TRBJ2-3; possibly TRBD2 for D (5 bases). The CDR3 covers 11 residues. Looked up from germline, CDR1 is ENHRY and CDR2 is SYGVKD. CDR3 sequence: CTTLAGDTQYF. DNA of the CDR3: TGTACCACCCTCGCGGGAGATACGCAGTATTTT.